One TCR beta chain is described in this entry. Reverse transcribing all isolated RNA meant expressed TCRB transcripts were sequenced. Generated by immunoSEQ multiplex PCR, the TCRdb table keeps only in-frame clones and is missing some. The data contain 130,000 or so clones, 9.7% of them seen just once; the ten biggest clones take up 0.65%. This sample is drawn from a study of beta chain features in type 1 diabetes. The CDR3 is made up of 11 amino acids. Material: central memory CD4+ T cells from blood. The chain couples TRBV21-1 to TRBJ2-5; the table's D call, TRBD2, was not checked against the DNA. TRBV21-1 is a documented pseudogene. The receptor was isolated from a woman in her forties in good health. CDR3 sequence: CASRVTGTQYF. In DNA form, the CDR3 reads TGTGCCAGCAGGGTGACTGGGACCCAGTACTTC.